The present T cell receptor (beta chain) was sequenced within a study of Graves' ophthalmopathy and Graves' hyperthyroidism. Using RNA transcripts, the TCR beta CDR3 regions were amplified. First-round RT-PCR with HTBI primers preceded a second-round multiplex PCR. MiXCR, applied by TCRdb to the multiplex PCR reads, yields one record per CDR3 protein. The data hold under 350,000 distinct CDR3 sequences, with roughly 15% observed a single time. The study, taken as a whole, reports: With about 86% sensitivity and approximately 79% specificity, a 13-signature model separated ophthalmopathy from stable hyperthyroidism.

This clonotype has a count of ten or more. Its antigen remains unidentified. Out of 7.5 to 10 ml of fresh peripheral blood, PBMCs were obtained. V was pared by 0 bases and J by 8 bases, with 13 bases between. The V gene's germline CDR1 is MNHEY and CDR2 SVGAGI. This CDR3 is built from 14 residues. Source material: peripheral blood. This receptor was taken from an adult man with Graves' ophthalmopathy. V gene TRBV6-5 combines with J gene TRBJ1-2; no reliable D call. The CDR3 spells CASSYSTSPQGYTF. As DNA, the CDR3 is TGTGCCAGCAGTTACTCGACATCCCCCCAGGGCTACACCTTC.